Below, 23 T cell receptor beta chains from the same sample are listed, as sequenced in a study of regulatory T cells in long-lasting Graves disease (dated by TCRdb to about 2021). The time point label here, explained by the study, means: newly diagnosed GD, antithyroid drugs for less than 3 months. RNA was extracted from PBMCs in TRIzol for both TCR sequencing and RNA sequencing. Library creation used multiplex PCR. For sequencing, an Illumina HiSeq 4000 was employed. CDR3 regions were amplified by Arm-PCR with iRepertoire HTBI primers to construct TCR beta libraries. TCRdb trimmed public reads at Q25 via fastp, called clones via MiXCR and kept in-frame beta chains. A single entry per CDR3 protein holds the most common genes and DNA from its merged rows. Present in this sample are approximately 210,000 distinct CDR3 sequences, 18% of which were seen just once. The leading ten clones occupy more than 20% of the sample.

Sequenced material: peripheral blood mononuclear cells (PBMCs), taken at new diagnosis, from a patient treated with antithyroid drugs. Receptors originate from a female donor with Graves disease.

This clonotype was counted only a few times. The CDR3 here is CATQGGSRDTIYF. CDR3 coding DNA: TGTGCCACACAAGGAGGTTCAAGAGACACCATATATTTT. The chain combines TRBV10-3 with TRBJ1-3; D ambiguous. There are 13 residues in the CDR3. CDR1 and CDR2 (germline): ENHRY, SYGVKD. Trimming took off 10 bases at V and 8 bases at J, with 18 bases between the two ends.

This clonotype was detected only once. Given a far larger clone just one base away, this is likely a sequencing read error. This sequence joins TRBV12-3 or TRBV12-4 and TRBJ2-1; D is perhaps TRBD2 (6 bases). The CDR3 loop spans 12 amino acids. V was clipped by 5 bases and J by 8 bases, with 10 bases between them. The CDR3 sequence: CASSVGGYEQFF. The CDR3 nucleotides read TGTGCCAGCAGTGTCGGGGGATATGAGCAGTTCTTC.

This clonotype was seen many times. This chain joins TRBV7-9 and TRBJ2-7; perhaps TRBD2 as D (6 bases). V lost 5 bases, J lost 0 bases, and 17 bases lay in between. Per the germline V gene, CDR1 is SEHNR and CDR2 is FQNEAQ (reference sequence). This CDR3 is 16 amino acids long. CDR3 amino acids: CASSQGRTTSSYEQYF. The CDR3 nucleotides are TGTGCCAGCAGCCAAGGGAGGACGACAAGCTCCTACGAGCAGTACTTC.

This clonotype was seen a handful of times. The J gene is TRBJ1-5, the V gene TRBV19, with D perhaps TRBD1 (5 bases). This CDR3 has 13 residues. Germline CDR1 is LNHDA and CDR2 is SQIVND (reference sequence). V lost 2 bases and J lost 7, with 9 bases in between. CDR3: CASSIWGEQPQHF. CDR3 sequence (DNA): TGTGCCAGTAGTATATGGGGGGAACAGCCCCAGCATTTT.

This clonotype was detected only a few times. This rearrangement joins TRBV7-6 to TRBJ2-5, with D possibly being TRBD1 (6 bases). CDR1 SGHVS and CDR2 FNYEAQ come from the germline V gene. The CDR3 consists of 13 residues. With 5 bases removed from V and 6 bases from J, the gap between germline ends came to 13 bases. This CDR3 is CASSLNRVKTQYF. Here the CDR3 DNA reads TGTGCCAGCAGCCTGAACAGGGTGAAGACCCAGTACTTC.

This clonotype was seen only once. V and J are TRBV3-1 and TRBJ2-3; 7 nucleotides line up with TRBD1. V gave up 2 bases and J gave up 5 bases; unmatched junction bases: 16. CDR3 length: 18 amino acids. The germline CDR1 and CDR2 sequences are LGHDT and YNNKEL (reference sequence). CDR3 bases: TGTGCCAGCAGCCAACGGACAGGACGAGCGGCCCTGAGAGATACGCAGTATTTT. Translating it yields CASSQRTGRAALRDTQYF.

This clonotype has at least ten counts. The chain carries TRBV7-6 and TRBJ2-3; D remains ambiguous. The CDR3 is 14 residues long. Looked up from germline, CDR1 is SGHVS and CDR2 is FNYEAQ. Trimming shortened V by 5 bases and J by 0 bases, and 9 bases separated the two germline ends. CDR3 sequence: CASSPRSSTDTQYF. CDR3 sequence (DNA): TGTGCCAGCAGCCCTCGTTCTAGCACAGATACGCAGTATTTT.

This clonotype was seen repeatedly, ten times or more. V and J are TRBV4-1 and TRBJ1-6; TRBD1 matches 7 bases. Trimming at V came to 4 bases and at J to 5 bases, leaving 8 bases not matched to a gene. The CDR3 has 16 amino acids. Germline-derived CDR1 and CDR2 are MGHRA and YSYEKL. DNA for the CDR3: TGCGCCAGCAGCCTCACTTGGGGACAGAATAATTCACCCCTCCACTTT. Its protein product is CASSLTWGQNNSPLHF.

This clonotype was seen repeatedly, ten times or more. The chain has TRBV28 and TRBJ2-2; D is tentatively TRBD1 or TRBD2 (5 bases each). V was cut by 2 bases and J by 1 base, with 5 bases left in between. Germline assignment: CDR1 MDHEN and CDR2 SYDVKM. The CDR3 runs 14 residues. The CDR3 bases are TGTGCCAGCAGTTTAGGGGGGAACACCGGGGAGCTGTTTTTT. Translating it yields CASSLGGNTGELFF.

This clonotype was recorded at least ten times. Its ends do not fully match the called genes, so a read error is possible. This chain uses TRBV9 with TRBJ2-7; maybe TRBD1 (6 bases). The CDR3 has 15 residues. CDR1 and CDR2 (germline): SGDLS, YYNGEE. CDR3 coding DNA: TGCGCCAGCAGCTTGGGGGCCGGGACAAGCTACGAGCAGTACTTC. Translated: CASSLGAGTSYEQYF.

Many counts were recorded for this clonotype. The chain joins TRBV24-1 to TRBJ2-5; perhaps D is TRBD1 or TRBD2 (5 bases each). The DNA matches TRBJ2-1 better at its end, which makes the J call doubtful. Looked up from germline, CDR1 is KGHDR and CDR2 is SFDVKD. The CDR3 is 17 amino acids. The CDR3 nucleotides read TGTGCCACCAGTGATTTGCGGTCCGGGGCAATCGACAATGAGCAGTTCTTC. It yields the protein CATSDLRSGAIDNEQFF.

The CDR3 region has the DNA TGCGCCAGCAGCTTGGCGACTAGCGTAAGCACAGATACGCAGTATTTT. This codes for CASSLATSVSTDTQYF. The chain recombines TRBV5-1 with TRBJ2-3; TRBD2 matches at 8 bases. This CDR3 is built from 16 residues. The V gene's germline CDR1 is SGHRS and CDR2 YFSETQ. J gave up 0 bases and V 0 bases, and 3 bases lay outside the gene matches.

The sample holds many counts of this clonotype. This chain links TRBV2 with TRBJ2-7; D is unclear. The length of the CDR3 is 11 residues. V lost 4 bases to trimming and J lost 0 bases, with 1 base between them. Per germline, CDR1 SNHLY and CDR2 FYNNEI. The CDR3 DNA sequence: TGTGCCAGCAGTGTCTCCTACGAGCAGTACTTC. It codes for CASSVSYEQYF. The full variable domain, its missing parts supplied by reference TRBV2 and TRBJ2-7, is EPEVTQTPSHQVTQMGQEVILRCVPISNHLYFYWYRQILGQKVEFLVSFYNNEISEKSEIFDDQFSVERPDGSNFTLKIRSTKLEDSAMYFCASSVSYEQYFGPGTRLTVT.

This clonotype has a count of ten or more. This chain joins TRBV7-9 and TRBJ2-3; 9 bases fit TRBD1. V dropped 5 bases and J dropped 4; count of bases not matched to a gene: 10. The germline V gene has CDR1 SEHNR and CDR2 FQNEAQ (reference sequence). The CDR3 covers 16 residues. In DNA form, the CDR3 reads TGTGCCAGCAGCCCAGATCCGGGACAGGGCTCAGATACGCAGTATTTT. This gives the protein CASSPDPGQGSDTQYF.

This clonotype was seen many times. The chain couples TRBV4-2 to TRBJ2-3; no definite D call. The V gene lost 1 base and the J gene lost 0 bases, with 8 bases spanning the gap. Looked up from germline, CDR1 is LGHNA and CDR2 is YNFKEQ. CDR3 length: 15 residues. The CDR3 DNA follows: TGTGCCAGCAGCCAAGGCCCAACTAGCACAGATACGCAGTATTTT. Translation gives CASSQGPTSTDTQYF.

This clonotype has more than one count but fewer than ten. The V call is TRBV20-1, the J call TRBJ2-2; the match to TRBD1 covers 7 bases. There are 16 residues in the CDR3. J gave up 2 bases and V 0 bases, and 6 bases lay outside the gene matches. The germline V gene encodes CDR1 DFQATT and CDR2 SNEGSKA (reference sequence). CDR3 loop: CSARDLRTGNTGELFF. CDR3 DNA sequence: TGCAGTGCTAGAGATCTTCGGACAGGAAACACCGGGGAGCTGTTTTTT.

This clonotype was seen many times. The chain uses TRBV4-2 and TRBJ2-5; 9 bases align to TRBD1. V gave up 0 bases and J gave up 4 bases; unmatched junction bases: 3. In germline, CDR1 is LGHNA, CDR2 YNFKEQ. The CDR3 runs to 15 residues. For the CDR3, the DNA is TGTGCCAGCAGCCAAGACCCGGGACAGGGAGAGACCCAGTACTTC. Amino acid sequence: CASSQDPGQGETQYF.

This clonotype was seen ten or more times. The V gene is TRBV11-2, the J gene TRBJ1-5, with D perhaps matching TRBD1 (5 bases). CDR3 length: 13 residues. CDR1 is SGHAT, CDR2 FQNNGV, per germline. Deletions cut 3 bases from V and 4 bases from J, with 7 bases between. The CDR3 region is CASSLGLNQPQHF. DNA for the CDR3: TGTGCCAGCAGCTTGGGACTAAATCAGCCCCAGCATTTT.

This clonotype was detected only a few times. This may be a read error: a much more frequent sequence differs by one nucleotide. The chain uses TRBV20-1 and TRBJ2-1, with TRBD1 matching over 10 bases. CDR1 DFQATT and CDR2 SNEGSKA come from the germline V gene (reference sequence). J was trimmed by 5 bases and V by 6 bases; bases with no gene match: 10. There are 15 residues in the CDR3. The CDR3 coding sequence is TGCAGTGCAACGACAGGGGGCGCGGGCCACAATGAGCAGTTCTTC. Translating gives CSATTGGAGHNEQFF.

This clonotype was counted ten times or more. CDR3 region: CASSLAVTSNQPQHF. CDR3 in DNA: TGTGCCAGCAGTTTAGCAGTTACTAGCAATCAGCCCCAGCATTTT. This sequence joins TRBV12-3 or TRBV12-4 and TRBJ1-5; D is unclear. The CDR3 sequence is 15 residues long. V lost 0 bases and J lost 0, with 6 bases in between.

This clonotype was counted ten times or more. The rearrangement joins TRBV27 to TRBJ2-1; the match to TRBD2 covers 8 bases. CDR1 and CDR2 from the germline V gene are MNHEY and SMNVEV (reference sequence). This CDR3 has 13 residues. The V segment lost 3 bases and the J segment 8 bases; nucleotides outside the gene matches: 3. The CDR3: CASSFPGGYEQFF. The DNA for the CDR3 is TGTGCCAGCAGTTTCCCGGGAGGGTATGAGCAGTTCTTC.

This clonotype has a handful of counts. The rearrangement uses TRBV14 and TRBJ2-3; no clear D gene. The CDR3 consists of 15 residues. Per the germline V gene, CDR1 is SGHDN and CDR2 is FVKESK. Trimming pared 1 base from V and 0 bases from J, leaving 8 bases between. In DNA, the CDR3 is TGTGCCAGCAGCCAAGGGACCGTAAGCACAGATACGCAGTATTTT. It specifies CASSQGTVSTDTQYF.

This clonotype was detected many times. This rearrangement joins TRBV20-1 to TRBJ1-5, with 8 bases lining up with TRBD1. This CDR3 comprises 14 residues. Germline trimming cut 2 bases from V and 3 bases from J; bases unmatched to any gene: 3. Germline values: CDR1 DFQATT, CDR2 SNEGSKA (reference sequence). The CDR3 sequence is CSARRTGSNQPQHF. Written as DNA, the CDR3 is TGCAGTGCTAGAAGGACAGGGTCCAATCAGCCCCAGCATTTT.